This T cell receptor beta chain came from a study of blood T cells in healthy people across ages. A second PCR, run for about 7 to 12 cycles, used a sample-barcoded 5' primer plus a J-beta primer mix. TCRdb itself ran the 5' RACE reads through MiXCR, one entry per CDR3 protein. The data hold approximately 1.5 million distinct CDR3 sequences, with almost 35% observed a single time. V lost 0 bases and J 5 bases, leaving 17 bases between the germline ends. Germline V gives CDR1 SGHNT, CDR2 YYREEE (reference sequence). CDR3 length equals 16 residues. A note on this clonotype: Its matching antigen is unknown.

General study results and limits: The lack of PBMC sorting stopped any conclusive naive versus antigen-experienced comparison.

Sequenced: blood. This sequence joins TRBV5-4 and TRBJ2-5, with D tentatively TRBD1 (6 bases). The clonotype originates from a woman aged 25 to 39 in good health. The CDR3 DNA is TGTGCCAGCAGCTTGGAATCTACCAGGGGTCAGGAGACCCAGTACTTC. Protein sequence: CASSLESTRGQETQYF.